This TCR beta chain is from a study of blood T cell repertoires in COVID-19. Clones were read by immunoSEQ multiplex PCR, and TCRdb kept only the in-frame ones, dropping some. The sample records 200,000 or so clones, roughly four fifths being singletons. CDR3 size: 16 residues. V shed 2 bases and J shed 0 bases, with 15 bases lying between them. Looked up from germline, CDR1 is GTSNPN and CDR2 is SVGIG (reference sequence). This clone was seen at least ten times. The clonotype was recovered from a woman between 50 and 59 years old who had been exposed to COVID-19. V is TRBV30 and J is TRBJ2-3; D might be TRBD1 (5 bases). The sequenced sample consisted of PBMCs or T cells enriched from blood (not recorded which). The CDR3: CAWSSNTGSSTDTQYF. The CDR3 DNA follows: TGTGCCTGGAGTTCCAATACAGGAAGCAGCACAGATACGCAGTATTTT.